This T cell receptor (beta chain) was sequenced for a study of graft-versus-host responses after intestinal transplantation. For the study at large: Transplant recipients had multivisceral, liver-intestinal, or isolated intestinal grafts. Among the recipients, all got anti-thymocyte globulin induction and then tacrolimus and steroids for around 3 years.

As concerns this clone: Its target is unknown.

Data came from immunoSEQ multiplex PCR; TCRdb stores just in-frame clones and leaves some out. The sample lists 90,000 to 150,000 clones; about 93% were seen once. Germline V gives CDR1 SNHLY, CDR2 FYNNEI. The V and J ends lost 5 bases and 0 bases respectively, with 13 bases between them. This CDR3 contains 15 residues. The chain combines TRBV2 with TRBJ1-1, with D maybe TRBD1 (6 bases). The sequence was obtained from a human donor who received an intestinal transplant. This sample comprised unstimulated CD4+ T cells sorted from spleen or lymph node cells, obtained before intestinal transplant. CDR3 amino acids: CASSRYRDLNTEAFF. The CDR3 nucleotides are TGTGCCAGCAGTCGTTACAGGGACCTGAACACTGAAGCTTTCTTT.